The rows below give T cell receptor beta chains drawn from one sample of a study of cytomegalovirus exposure and HLA in healthy donors. Libraries were prepared by immunoSEQ multiplex PCR; TCRdb keeps only in-frame clonotypes and omits some of them. Altogether some 170,000 clones are present, roughly 80% being singletons, with the ten largest covering just under 5%. The sequenced material came from PBMCs. The source is a young woman in good health and CMV-seropositive. The CDR3 runs from the conserved cysteine through the conserved F or W. D genes are given only for firm matches. Size is omitted from some rows. Given values are once, few, many or a class for expanded clones.

len	v_gene	d_gene	j_gene	abundance	CDR3nt	CDR3aa
15	TRBV7-8	.	TRBJ2-1	.	TGTGCCATCCAACCCGGGGAAAATTCCTACAATGAGCAGTTCTTC	CAIQPGENSYNEQFF
13	TRBV7-9	.	TRBJ1-1	.	TGTGCCAGCCGGCCCGGGGTCGGCACTGAAGCTTTCTTT	CASRPGVGTEAFF
16	TRBV7-3	TRBD2	TRBJ2-5	.	TGTGCCAGCAGCTTATGGGCGGGGGGGCCCCAAGAGACCCAGTACTTC	CASSLWAGGPQETQYF
15	TRBV27	TRBD1	TRBJ2-7	.	TGTGCCACCCGCCCGACAGGGGGCGGGCTTTACGAGCAGTACTTC	CATRPTGGGLYEQYF
14	TRBV7-2	.	TRBJ1-2	.	TGTGCCAGCAGCTTAGCGCCGGACTCTTATGGCTACACCTTC	CASSLAPDSYGYTF
20	TRBV28	TRBD1	TRBJ1-1	once	TGTGCCAGCAGGAGAACGACCCTCGGGACAGGGAGGCTTTCGGGGACTGAAGCTTTCTTT	CASRRTTLGTGRLSGTEAFF
15	TRBV15	TRBD1	TRBJ2-1	.	TGTGCCACCAGCCTCGGGACAGGGTCCTACAATGAGCAGTTCTTC	CATSLGTGSYNEQFF
16	TRBV5-1	.	TRBJ1-1	.	TGCGCCAGCAGCTTGGACAGGGCATCTATGAACACTGAAGCTTTCTTT	CASSLDRASMNTEAFF
16	TRBV6-1	.	TRBJ1-3	.	TGTGCCAGCAGTGAACCCGGGAGGGGAGGAGGAAACACCATATATTTT	CASSEPGRGGGNTIYF
15	TRBV11-2	.	TRBJ2-7	.	TGTGCCAGCAGCCCTAGGAGGGGCCCATCGTGGGAGCAGTACTTC	CASSPRRGPSWEQYF
14	TRBV7-2	TRBD1	TRBJ1-4	.	TGTGCCAGCAGCCCTGACAGGGCTAATGAAAAACTGTTTTTT	CASSPDRANEKLFF
13	TRBV27	.	TRBJ2-1	.	TGTGCCAGCACTCCGGGAAACTACAATGAGCAGTTCTTC	CASTPGNYNEQFF
15	TRBV6-6	TRBD1	TRBJ2-7	.	TGTGCCAGCAGGAACCCGACGACAGGGGCCTACGAGCAGTACTTC	CASRNPTTGAYEQYF
13	TRBV4-1	.	TRBJ2-7	.	TGCGCCAGCAGCCAAGGGCCCACCTACGAGCAGTACTTC	CASSQGPTYEQYF
14	TRBV5-1	.	TRBJ2-1	.	TGCGCCAGCAGACAGTCAGGGTACTACAATGAGCAGTTCTTC	CASRQSGYYNEQFF
15	TRBV9	.	TRBJ2-3	few	TGTGCCAGCAGCGTAGCAAGCCGTAGCACAGATACGCAGTATTTT	CASSVASRSTDTQYF
15	TRBV19	TRBD1	TRBJ2-1	.	TGTGCCAGTAGTATCTGGCAGGGGGCGAACAATGAGCAGTTCTTC	CASSIWQGANNEQFF
14	TRBV6-6	.	TRBJ1-5	few	TGTGCCAGCAGTTACTCGGGGGCCAATCAGCCCCAGCATTTT	CASSYSGANQPQHF
14	TRBV28	.	TRBJ1-6	.	TGTGCCAGCAGTTTAGTACAGGGCCATTCACCCCTCCACTTT	CASSLVQGHSPLHF
14	TRBV19	.	TRBJ1-4	.	TGTGCCAGTAAGTCGCAGGGCAGCGCTGAAAAACTGTTTTTT	CASKSQGSAEKLFF
14	TRBV7-9	.	TRBJ1-2	.	TGTGCCAGCAGCTCAACAGCTACGAACTATGGCTACACCTTC	CASSSTATNYGYTF
15	TRBV5-1	.	TRBJ2-7	.	TGCGCCAGCAGCTTGGCCGTAGACACAGCCTACGAGCAGTACTTC	CASSLAVDTAYEQYF
12	TRBV28	.	TRBJ1-5	.	TGTGCCAGCAGTGCCAGGGATGGGCCCCAGCATTTT	CASSARDGPQHF
14	TRBV7-2	TRBD1	TRBJ1-2	.	TGTGCCAGCAGCTCTAGGACAGGCCACCCGGGCTACACCTTC	CASSSRTGHPGYTF
11	TRBV7-9	.	TRBJ2-7	.	TGTGCCAGCAGCTACAACTACGAGCAGTACTTC	CASSYNYEQYF
14	TRBV6-5	.	TRBJ2-1	.	TGTGCCAGCAGTTGGTCCAGAGGGATCCATGAGCAGTTCTTC	CASSWSRGIHEQFF
15	TRBV28	TRBD1	TRBJ2-7	few	TGTGCCAGCAGTTTAGGGACAGGGAGTGTCTACGAGCAGTACTTC	CASSLGTGSVYEQYF
15	TRBV11-2	.	TRBJ1-1	.	TGTGCCAGCAGCTTAGAACGCGGGATGAACACTGAAGCTTTCTTT	CASSLERGMNTEAFF
15	TRBV2	TRBD1	TRBJ1-1	.	TGTGCCAGCAGTTTAGGGACAGGAACAGGTACTGAAGCTTTCTTT	CASSLGTGTGTEAFF
14	TRBV10-1	.	TRBJ2-5	.	TGCGCCAGCAGTGTTGGTGGCCTTGGAGAGACCCAGTACTTC	CASSVGGLGETQYF
16	TRBV7-9	TRBD1	TRBJ1-4	.	TGTGCCAGCAGCTTCGGAATAGACAGGGTTCGTGAAAAACTGTTTTTT	CASSFGIDRVREKLFF
15	TRBV5-1	.	TRBJ2-3	.	TGCGCCAGCAGCCCAGCCGGGGGGCCTCCAGATACGCAGTATTTT	CASSPAGGPPDTQYF
12	TRBV7-8	.	TRBJ2-7	few	TGTGCCAGCAGAGAGTCGGGGTCCGAGCAGTACTTC	CASRESGSEQYF
18	TRBV12-1	.	TRBJ1-1	.	TGTGCCAGCCCGACCGAGAAACCATGGGGGGGGCACTTAGGTGAAGCTTTCTTT	CASPTEKPWGGHLGEAFF
18	TRBV6-4	.	TRBJ2-2	.	TGTGCCAGCAGTGCCATCCCTAGCGACCCACAGAACACCGGGGAGCTGTTTTTT	CASSAIPSDPQNTGELFF
13	TRBV11-2	.	TRBJ2-1	.	TGTGCCAGCAGCTTAATCAGGGTAGATGAGCAGTTCTTC	CASSLIRVDEQFF
14	TRBV21-1	.	TRBJ2-2	.	TGTGCCAGCAGCAAGGACAGGGGCACCGGGGAGCTGTTTTTT	CASSKDRGTGELFF
14	TRBV27	TRBD2	TRBJ2-1	.	TGTGCCAGCGGCGGGGGGGCGAATTACAATGAGCAGTTCTTC	CASGGGANYNEQFF
15	TRBV19	.	TRBJ2-2	medium-sized	TGTGCCAGTAGGACCGGACAGTTGGACACCGGGGAGCTGTTTTTT	CASRTGQLDTGELFF
17	TRBV14	.	TRBJ1-6	.	TGTGCCAGCAGCCATAAAGGAAGGAGCTCCTATAATTCACCCCTCCACTTT	CASSHKGRSSYNSPLHF
12	TRBV28	TRBD1	TRBJ1-4	.	TGTGCCACCGACAGGGGCGATGAAAAACTGTTTTTT	CATDRGDEKLFF
15	TRBV5-4	.	TRBJ1-5	.	TGTGCCAGCAGCTTGGATGGTTGGGGCGGTCAGCCCCAGCATTTT	CASSLDGWGGQPQHF
18	TRBV4-2	TRBD2	TRBJ2-3	.	TGTGCCAGCAGCTCCCGGACTAGCGGGGGGGCCGAAACAGATACGCAGTATTTT	CASSSRTSGGAETDTQYF
14	TRBV6-6	.	TRBJ1-3	.	TGTGCCAGCAGTTACTCGAGGCCTGGAAACACCATATATTTT	CASSYSRPGNTIYF
16	TRBV25-1	TRBD1	TRBJ1-3	.	TGTGCCAGCAGCGGTACCGGACAGGGTGGTTTAAACACCATATATTTT	CASSGTGQGGLNTIYF
15	TRBV5-8	.	TRBJ1-2	.	TGTGCCAGCAGCCCCGGACAGCTTACCATCTATGGCTACACCTTC	CASSPGQLTIYGYTF
15	TRBV7-9	TRBD2	TRBJ2-1	.	TGTGCCAGCAGCTTACAGCGGGGGGGCCCCCATGAGCAGTTCTTC	CASSLQRGGPHEQFF
11	TRBV28	.	TRBJ2-7	.	TGTGCCAGCAGTCTCCCCTACGAGCAGTACTTC	CASSLPYEQYF
16	TRBV6-1	TRBD2	TRBJ2-3	.	TGTGCCAGCAGTGAGTCTAGCGGGGGGGCCTTAGATACGCAGTATTTT	CASSESSGGALDTQYF
17	TRBV18	.	TRBJ2-1	once	TGTGCCAGCTCACCAGGGGCGGGAAGCAGCTCCTACAATGAGCAGTTCTTC	CASSPGAGSSSYNEQFF